Listed here are 8 T cell receptor beta chains from one sample, sequenced in a study of shared clonotypes between healthy human individuals (dated by TCRdb to the early 2020s). The receptor library was made with the immunoSEQ multiplex PCR assay. Drawn from immuneACCESS, this table holds only the in-frame rearrangements with V and J called that TCRdb kept. Clones are partly lost; checked studies trace under half to an unresolved V gene and leave the rest unexplained. This sample has some 1 million clones in its table, and around 76% of those were observed once. The ten biggest clones cover less than 1.5% of the sample. The source material was memory CD4+ T cells sorted from blood. The cell subset or site label corresponds to: CD45RA-negative fraction. These receptors came from a man younger than 30 in good health.

This chain joins TRBV5-5 and TRBJ1-1; D call uncertain. Trimming pared 4 bases from V and 1 base from J, leaving 14 bases between. The CDR3 is made up of 15 amino acids. CDR1 is SGHKS and CDR2 is YYEKEE in the germline V gene (reference sequence). DNA of the CDR3: TGTGCCAGCAGCACAAGTATGGGTCGGAACACTGAAGCTTTCTTT. Its translation is CASSTSMGRNTEAFF.

This chain links TRBV6-1 with TRBJ1-5; TRBD1 matches 9 bases. Per the germline V gene, CDR1 is MNHNS and CDR2 is SASEGT. This CDR3 is built from 17 residues. The J segment lost 2 bases and the V segment lost 2 bases, leaving 7 bases of the junction unmatched. For the CDR3, the DNA is TGTGCCAGCAGTGAAAAGTGGACAGGGGCGGGCAATCAGCCCCAGCATTTT. Protein sequence: CASSEKWTGAGNQPQHF.

V gene TRBV6-5 combines with J gene TRBJ1-5; D may be TRBD1 (6 bases). Per the germline V gene, CDR1 is MNHEY and CDR2 is SVGAGI. Trimming removed 8 bases from V and 0 bases from J, with 11 bases in between. This CDR3 comprises 14 residues. The CDR3 here is CASEGVDSNQPQHF. The CDR3, as DNA: TGTGCCAGCGAGGGGGTTGATAGCAATCAGCCCCAGCATTTT.

The J gene is TRBJ2-3, the V gene TRBV4-1; D gene ambiguous. Germline CDR1 MGHRA, CDR2 YSYEKL. Trimming left V 3 bases short and J 3 bases short, with 13 bases between. The length of the CDR3 is 15 residues. CDR3 DNA: TGCGCCAGCAGCCAGGTCCGACTTGGGACAGATACGCAGTATTTT. Translated: CASSQVRLGTDTQYF.

Remarks on this clone: Other DNA sequences in the sample encode the same CDR3. The chain links TRBV30 to TRBJ2-7; 10 nucleotides line up with TRBD1. This CDR3 is built from 13 residues. CDR1 is GTSNPN and CDR2 is SVGIG in the germline V gene (reference sequence). J lost 3 bases, V lost 3 bases, and 2 bases had no gene match. Here the CDR3 reads CAWSGDRGYEQYF. The CDR3 nucleotides are TGTGCCTGGAGCGGGGACAGGGGCTACGAGCAGTACTTC. Using reference TRBV30 and TRBJ2-7 for the parts outside the CDR3, the full variable domain is SQTIHQWPATLVQPVGSPLSLECTVEGTSNPNLYWYRQAAGRGLQLLFYSVGIGQISSEVPQNLSASRPQDRQFILSSKKLLLSDSGFYLCAWSGDRGYEQYFGPGTRLTVT.

The chain links TRBV30 to TRBJ1-1, with D unclear. Trimming cost V 2 bases and J 4 bases, with 11 bases left between them. CDR1 is GTSNPN and CDR2 is SVGIG in the germline V gene (reference sequence). The CDR3 contains 13 residues. The CDR3 coding sequence is TGTGCCTGGAGTCAGTCTACGGGCACTGAAGCTTTCTTT. Encoded protein: CAWSQSTGTEAFF.

The V and J genes are TRBV30 and TRBJ2-2; D possibly matches TRBD1 or TRBD2 (5 bases each). V lost 7 bases, J lost 5 bases, and 11 bases lay in between. From germline, CDR1 is GTSNPN and CDR2 SVGIG (reference sequence). This CDR3 contains 12 residues. The CDR3 here is CASGWGTGELFF. The CDR3 bases are TGTGCCTCCGGGTGGGGGACCGGGGAGCTGTTTTTT. The variable domain in full, completed from reference TRBV30 and TRBJ2-2, reads SQTIHQWPATLVQPVGSPLSLECTVEGTSNPNLYWYRQAAGRGLQLLFYSVGIGQISSEVPQNLSASRPQDRQFILSSKKLLLSDSGFYLCASGWGTGELFFGEGSRLTVL.

The CDR3 DNA is TGCGCCAGCAGCCCGCGGACAGGGAGGAACACTGAAGCTTTCTTT. It is translated as CASSPRTGRNTEAFF. The chain couples TRBV5-1 to TRBJ1-1; TRBD1 matches at 8 bases. After removal of 4 bases from V and 1 base from J, the junction contained 6 bases not matched to a gene. The germline gives CDR1 SGHRS, CDR2 YFSETQ. The CDR3 length is 15 residues.